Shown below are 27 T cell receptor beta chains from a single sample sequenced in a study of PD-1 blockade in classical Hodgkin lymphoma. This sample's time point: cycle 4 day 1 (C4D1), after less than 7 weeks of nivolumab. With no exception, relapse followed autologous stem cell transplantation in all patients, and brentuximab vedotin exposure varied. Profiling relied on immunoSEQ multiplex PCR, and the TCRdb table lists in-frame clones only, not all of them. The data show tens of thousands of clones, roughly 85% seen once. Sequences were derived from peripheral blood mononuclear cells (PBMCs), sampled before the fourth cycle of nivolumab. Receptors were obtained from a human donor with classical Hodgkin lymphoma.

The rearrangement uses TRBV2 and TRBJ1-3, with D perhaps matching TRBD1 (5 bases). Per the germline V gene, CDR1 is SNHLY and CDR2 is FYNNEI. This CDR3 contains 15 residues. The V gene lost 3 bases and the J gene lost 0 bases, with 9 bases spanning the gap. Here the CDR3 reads CASSEAGLSGNTIYF. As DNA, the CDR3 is TGTGCCAGCAGTGAGGCAGGGCTCTCTGGAAACACCATATATTTT. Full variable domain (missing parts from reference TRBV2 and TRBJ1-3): EPEVTQTPSHQVTQMGQEVILRCVPISNHLYFYWYRQILGQKVEFLVSFYNNEISEKSEIFDDQFSVERPDGSNFTLKIRSTKLEDSAMYFCASSEAGLSGNTIYFGEGSWLTVV.

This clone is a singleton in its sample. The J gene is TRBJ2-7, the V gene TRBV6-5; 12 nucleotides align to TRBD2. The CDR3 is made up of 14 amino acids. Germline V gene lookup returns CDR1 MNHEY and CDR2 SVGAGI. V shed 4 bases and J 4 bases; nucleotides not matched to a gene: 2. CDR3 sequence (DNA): TGTGCCAGCAGTTTGGGACTAGCGGGTTACGAGCAGTACTTC. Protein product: CASSLGLAGYEQYF.

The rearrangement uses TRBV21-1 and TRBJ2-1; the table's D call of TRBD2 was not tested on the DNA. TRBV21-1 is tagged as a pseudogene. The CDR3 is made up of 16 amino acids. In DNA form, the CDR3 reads TGTGCCAGCAGCAATGAGGCGTGGAGCTCCTACAATGAGCAGTTCTTC. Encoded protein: CASSNEAWSSYNEQFF.

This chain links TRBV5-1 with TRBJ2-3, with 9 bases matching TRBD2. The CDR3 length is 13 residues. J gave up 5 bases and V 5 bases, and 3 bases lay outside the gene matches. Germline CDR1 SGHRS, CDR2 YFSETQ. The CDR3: CASRSSGGDTQYF. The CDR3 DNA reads TGCGCCAGCAGAAGTAGCGGGGGAGATACGCAGTATTTT.

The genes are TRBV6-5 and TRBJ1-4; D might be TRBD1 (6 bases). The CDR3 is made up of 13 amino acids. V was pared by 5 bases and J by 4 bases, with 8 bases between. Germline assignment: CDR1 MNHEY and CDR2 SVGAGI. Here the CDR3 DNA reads TGTGCCAGCAGTCGGACAGTTAATGAAAAACTGTTTTTT. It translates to CASSRTVNEKLFF.

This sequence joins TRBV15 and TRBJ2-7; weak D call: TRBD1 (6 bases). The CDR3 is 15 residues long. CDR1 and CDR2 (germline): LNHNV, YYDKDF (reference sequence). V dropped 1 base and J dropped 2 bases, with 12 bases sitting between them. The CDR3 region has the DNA TGTGCCACCAGCAGAGGGACAGCCGGCACCTACGAGCAGTACTTC. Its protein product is CATSRGTAGTYEQYF.

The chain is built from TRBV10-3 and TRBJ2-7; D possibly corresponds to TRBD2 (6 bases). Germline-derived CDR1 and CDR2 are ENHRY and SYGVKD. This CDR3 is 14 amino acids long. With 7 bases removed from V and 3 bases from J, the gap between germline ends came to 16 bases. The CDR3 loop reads CAIKEEGMIYEQYF. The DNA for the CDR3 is TGTGCCATCAAGGAGGAGGGGATGATCTACGAGCAGTACTTC.

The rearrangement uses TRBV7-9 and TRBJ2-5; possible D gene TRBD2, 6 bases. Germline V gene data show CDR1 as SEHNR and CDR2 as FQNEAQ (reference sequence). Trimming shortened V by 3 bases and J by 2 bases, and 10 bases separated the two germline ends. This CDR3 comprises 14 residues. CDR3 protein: CASSFFGGQETQYF. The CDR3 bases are TGTGCCAGCAGCTTTTTTGGGGGGCAAGAGACCCAGTACTTC.

CDR3 loop: CASSVGGTGVSYEQYF. As DNA, the CDR3 is TGTGCCAGCAGCGTAGGAGGGACAGGGGTCTCCTACGAGCAGTACTTC. The rearrangement joins TRBV9 to TRBJ2-7, with 10 positions matching TRBD1. In germline, CDR1 is SGDLS, CDR2 YYNGEE. This CDR3 region has 16 residues. The V gene end was trimmed by 0 bases and the J gene end by 0 bases; junction bases not matched to a gene: 3.

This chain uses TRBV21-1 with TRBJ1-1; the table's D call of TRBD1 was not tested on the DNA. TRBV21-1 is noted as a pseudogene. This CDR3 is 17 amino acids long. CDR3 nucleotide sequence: TGTGCCACCGTATGGGGGCGATCCCAGGGGGTGAACACTGAAGCTTTCTTT. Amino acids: CATVWGRSQGVNTEAFF.

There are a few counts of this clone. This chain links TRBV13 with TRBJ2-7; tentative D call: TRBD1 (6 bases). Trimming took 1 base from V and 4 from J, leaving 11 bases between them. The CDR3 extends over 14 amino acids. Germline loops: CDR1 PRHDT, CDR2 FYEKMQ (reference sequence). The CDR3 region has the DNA TGTGCCAGCAGCTTAGCACAGGGATTATACGAGCAGTACTTC. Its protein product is CASSLAQGLYEQYF.

The chain's CDR3 is CASSLGGGDTDTQYF. DNA for the CDR3: TGTGCCAGCAGCTTAGGCGGGGGAGATACAGATACGCAGTATTTT. The chain uses TRBV7-3 and TRBJ2-3; 7 bases are shared with TRBD2. Germline V CDR1 and CDR2: SGHTA, FQGTGA. V gave up 2 bases and J gave up 3 bases; unmatched junction bases: 5. The CDR3 runs 15 residues. The full variable domain, completed using reference TRBV7-3 and TRBJ2-3, is GAGVSQTPSNKVTEKGKYVELRCDPISGHTALYWYRQSLGQGPEFLIYFQGTGAADDSGLPNDRFFAVRPEGSVSTLKIQRTERGDSAVYLCASSLGGGDTDTQYFGPGTRLTVL.

CDR3 sequence reads: CAISEGGRGDEQYF. The CDR3 nucleotides read TGTGCCATCAGTGAAGGGGGCAGGGGGGACGAGCAGTACTTC. V is TRBV10-3 and J is TRBJ2-7, with D perhaps TRBD1 (7 bases). This CDR3 contains 14 residues. Trimming removed 3 bases from V and 5 bases from J, with 14 bases in between. Germline loops: CDR1 ENHRY, CDR2 SYGVKD.

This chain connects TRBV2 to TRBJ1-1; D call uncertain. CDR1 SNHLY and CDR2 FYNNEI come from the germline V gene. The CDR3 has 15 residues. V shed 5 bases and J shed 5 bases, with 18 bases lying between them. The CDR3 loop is CASSSPEVLGTEAFF. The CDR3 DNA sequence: TGTGCCAGCAGTTCCCCTGAGGTGCTAGGGACTGAAGCTTTCTTT.

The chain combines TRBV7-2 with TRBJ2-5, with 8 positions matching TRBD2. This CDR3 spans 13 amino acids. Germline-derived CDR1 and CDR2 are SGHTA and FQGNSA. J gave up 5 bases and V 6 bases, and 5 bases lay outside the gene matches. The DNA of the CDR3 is TGTGCCAGCAGTCCGGGACTAGAGGAGACCCAGTACTTC. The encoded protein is CASSPGLEETQYF.

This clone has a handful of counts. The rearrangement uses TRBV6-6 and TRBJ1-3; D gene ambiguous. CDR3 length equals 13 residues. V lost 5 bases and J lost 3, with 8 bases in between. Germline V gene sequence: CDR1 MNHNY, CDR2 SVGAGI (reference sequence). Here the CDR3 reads CASSGGYGNTIYF. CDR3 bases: TGTGCCAGCAGTGGAGGGTATGGAAACACCATATATTTT.

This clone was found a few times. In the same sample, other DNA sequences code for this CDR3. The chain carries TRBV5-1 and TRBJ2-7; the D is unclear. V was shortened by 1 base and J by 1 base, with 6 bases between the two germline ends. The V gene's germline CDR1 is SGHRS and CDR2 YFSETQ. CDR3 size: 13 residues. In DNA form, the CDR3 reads TGCGCCAGCAGCTTGCCGGATTCCTACGAGCAGTACTTC. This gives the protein CASSLPDSYEQYF.

This chain's CDR3 is CASSAAAPDTQYF. DNA for the CDR3: TGTGCCAGTAGTGCCGCGGCGCCAGATACGCAGTATTTT. The V call is TRBV19, the J call TRBJ2-3; D gene unclear. The length of the CDR3 is 13 residues. The germline V gene encodes CDR1 LNHDA and CDR2 SQIVND (reference sequence). V was trimmed by 5 bases and J by 4 bases, leaving 10 bases between them.

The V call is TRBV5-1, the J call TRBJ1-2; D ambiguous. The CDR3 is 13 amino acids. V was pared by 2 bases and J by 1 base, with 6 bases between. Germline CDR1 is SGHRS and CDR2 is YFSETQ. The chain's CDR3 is CASSFQDNYGYTF. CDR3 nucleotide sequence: TGCGCCAGCAGCTTCCAGGATAACTATGGCTACACCTTC.

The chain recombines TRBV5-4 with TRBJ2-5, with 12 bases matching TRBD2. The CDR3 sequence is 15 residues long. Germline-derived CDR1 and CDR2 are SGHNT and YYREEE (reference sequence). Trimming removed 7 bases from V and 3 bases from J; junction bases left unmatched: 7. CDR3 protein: CASRLAGGREETQYF. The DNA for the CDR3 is TGTGCCAGCCGGCTAGCGGGGGGGCGGGAAGAGACCCAGTACTTC. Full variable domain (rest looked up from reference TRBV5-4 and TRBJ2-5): ETGVTQSPTHLIKTRGQQVTLRCSSQSGHNTVSWYQQALGQGPQFIFQYYREEENGRGNFPPRFSGLQFPNYSSELNVNALELDDSALYLCASRLAGGREETQYFGPGTRLLVL.

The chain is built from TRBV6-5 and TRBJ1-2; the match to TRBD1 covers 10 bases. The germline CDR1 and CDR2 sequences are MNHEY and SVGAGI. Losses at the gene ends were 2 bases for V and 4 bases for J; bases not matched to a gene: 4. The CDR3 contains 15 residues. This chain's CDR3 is CASSYTTGGSYGYTF. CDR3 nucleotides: TGTGCCAGCAGTTACACGACAGGGGGCTCCTATGGCTACACCTTC.

In nucleotides, the CDR3 is TGTGCCAGCAGCCCCGTCCCCTCTGTGGGTACGCAGTATTTT. Protein product: CASSPVPSVGTQYF. J is TRBJ2-3 and V is TRBV9; D is unclear. This CDR3 region has 14 residues. Trimming took 4 bases from V and 8 from J, leaving 17 bases between them. Germline-derived CDR1 and CDR2 are SGDLS and YYNGEE.

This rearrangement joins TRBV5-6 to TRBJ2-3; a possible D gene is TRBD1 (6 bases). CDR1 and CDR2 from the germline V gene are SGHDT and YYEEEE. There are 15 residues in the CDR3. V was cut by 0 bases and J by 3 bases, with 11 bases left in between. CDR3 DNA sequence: TGTGCCAGCAGCTTGGGACAGGTGGGAACAGATACGCAGTATTTT. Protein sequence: CASSLGQVGTDTQYF.

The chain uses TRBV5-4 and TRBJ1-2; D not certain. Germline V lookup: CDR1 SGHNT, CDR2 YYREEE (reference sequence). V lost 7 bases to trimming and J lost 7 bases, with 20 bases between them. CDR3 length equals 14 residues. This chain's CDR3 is CASHRGGGLGGYTF. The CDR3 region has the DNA TGTGCCAGCCATCGGGGAGGTGGGCTTGGTGGCTACACCTTC.

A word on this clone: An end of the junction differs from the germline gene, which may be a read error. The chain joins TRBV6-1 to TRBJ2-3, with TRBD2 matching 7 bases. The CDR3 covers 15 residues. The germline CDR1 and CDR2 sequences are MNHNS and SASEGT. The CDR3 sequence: CASNEAGLGTDTQYF. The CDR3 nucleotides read TGTGCCAGCAATGAAGCGGGGTTAGGGACAGATACGCAGTATTTT.

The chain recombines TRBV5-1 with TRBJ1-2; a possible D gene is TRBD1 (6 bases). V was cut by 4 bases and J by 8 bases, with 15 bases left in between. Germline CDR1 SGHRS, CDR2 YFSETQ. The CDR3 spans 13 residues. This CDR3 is CASSEPGTIGYTF. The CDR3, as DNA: TGCGCCAGCAGCGAGCCCGGGACAATCGGCTACACCTTC.

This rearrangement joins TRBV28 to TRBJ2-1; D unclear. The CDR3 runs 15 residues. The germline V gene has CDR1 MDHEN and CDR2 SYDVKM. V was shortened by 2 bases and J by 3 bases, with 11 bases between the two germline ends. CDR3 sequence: CASSLADPYYNEQFF. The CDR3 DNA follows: TGTGCCAGCAGTTTAGCGGACCCCTACTACAATGAGCAGTTCTTC. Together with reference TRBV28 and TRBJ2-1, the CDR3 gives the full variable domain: DVKVTQSSRYLVKRTGEKVFLECVQDMDHENMFWYRQDPGLGLRLIYFSYDVKMKEKGDIPEGYSVSREKKERFSLILESASTNQTSMYLCASSLADPYYNEQFFGPGTRLTVL.